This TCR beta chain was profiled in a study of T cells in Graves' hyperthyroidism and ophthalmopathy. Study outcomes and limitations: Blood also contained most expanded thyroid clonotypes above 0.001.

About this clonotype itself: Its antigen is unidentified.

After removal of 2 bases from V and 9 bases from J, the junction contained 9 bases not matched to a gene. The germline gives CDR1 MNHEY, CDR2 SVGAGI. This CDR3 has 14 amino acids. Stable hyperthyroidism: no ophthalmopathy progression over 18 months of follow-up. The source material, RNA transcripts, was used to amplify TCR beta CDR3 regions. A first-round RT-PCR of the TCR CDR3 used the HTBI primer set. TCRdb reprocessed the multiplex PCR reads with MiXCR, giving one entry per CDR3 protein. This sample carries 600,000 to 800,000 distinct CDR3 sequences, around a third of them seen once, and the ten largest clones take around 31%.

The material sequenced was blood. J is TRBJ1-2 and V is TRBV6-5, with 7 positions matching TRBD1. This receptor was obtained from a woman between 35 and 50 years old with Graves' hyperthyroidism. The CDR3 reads CASSYDSGTASYTF. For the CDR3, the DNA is TGTGCCAGCAGTTACGATTCCGGGACAGCTAGCTACACCTTC.